Below, one T cell receptor (beta chain) is given with its context. No antigen is known for it. No quality values exist for individual bases; no much larger clone is one base distant. Library generation was performed with 5' RACE. The instrument was an Illumina HiSeq 2500. A second about 7 to 12 cycle PCR used a sample-barcoded 5' primer and a J-beta primer mix. A unique molecular identifier was introduced onto each TCR beta cDNA molecule by a template-switch 5' adaptor carrying 12 random nucleotides. Each sample yielded at least 2.5 million CDR3-containing paired-end reads. First-strand cDNA was synthesized from all RNA with the Mint cDNA synthesis kit, primed by a TRBC-specific oligonucleotide. After uracil-DNA glycosylase treatment, a first 18-cycle PCR used universal primers M1SS and BC2_uni_R on all cDNA. The paper's data handling went like this. Each sample was normalized by randomly selecting 1 million high-quality reads, each carrying a distinct molecular identifier. Instead of being binned into consensus sequences, reads with shared molecular identifiers were discarded. MiTCR, with a Q25 quality threshold and the strictest error-elimination algorithm, was used for CDR3 identification, clonotype clustering and error correction. A nonparametric unseen species model with Euler transformation was used to estimate lower-bound total TCR beta diversity. TCRdb itself trimmed the public reads at Q25 with fastp, ran MiXCR and retained productive beta chains. Each entry merges the rows of one CDR3 protein and shows their most common DNA and genes. The V and J calls were determined by TCRdb, not by the authors. The sample contains 550,000 to 700,000 distinct CDR3 sequences, 25% to 30% of them found a single time. The ten top clones hold around 18% of the sample.

The data stem from a study of blood T cells in healthy people across ages (dated by TCRdb to about 2015). With regard to the full study: In model experiments, roughly one uniquely barcoded TCR beta cDNA molecule per two T cells was captured by template switching. To track age-related changes in TCR beta repertoire diversity, the study relied on deep sequencing normalized with unique cDNA molecular identifiers. The donors were divided into four age groups: young (average around 16 years), middle-aged (approximately 39), aged (around 67) and long-lived (roughly 88). To avoid experimental bias, donors of different ages were distributed randomly across sequencing lanes. For two donors (one aged 18 to 30 and one aged 80 or older), the study analyzed two additional independent replicas of 1 million unique cDNA reads from the same blood draw.

The CDR1 and CDR2 encoded by the germline V gene are SGHTA and FQGNSA. Inclusive of the bounding cysteine and phenylalanine, the CDR3 is 13 residues long. Only the CDR3 region is kept as DNA, spanning 39 bases read in frame from base 1. V loses 2 bases, J loses 3 bases, and the germline ends lie 7 bases apart. The research as a whole found: A strong correlation was found between observed TCR beta diversity and the percentage of naive T cells measured by flow cytometry. Since profiling was done on bulk unsorted PBMCs, naive and antigen-experienced compartments could not be conclusively compared. Observed TCR beta diversity per million T cells fell roughly linearly with age, and a significant reduction was already apparent by age approximately 40. Total diversity estimates from one million sequenced T cells were considered lower bounds and underestimates. Because the CMV infection status of the donors was unknown, age-related changes in expanded clonotypes may potentially have been confounded. Compared with the aged group, the long-lived group had more naive CD4+ T cells, fewer expanded clones and increased TCR diversity, a pattern suggesting age selection.

Systemically healthy Caucasian individuals from Russia, approximately 39 in total and aged roughly 6 to 90 years, were included as donors. Each donor gave 9.5 to 10 milliliters of peripheral blood, drawn into EDTA-treated Vacutainer tubes. PBMCs were isolated by Ficoll-Paque density-gradient centrifugation, with at least 6 million obtained per sample. Trizol reagent was used to extract total RNA from the PBMCs, yielding at least 5 micrograms per sample. Naive CD45RAhigh/CD27high T cell percentages were measured by flow cytometry on a PBMC aliquot from every donor. Here the chain combines TRBV7-2 and TRBJ1-1; tentative D gene TRBD1, with 5 bases matching. The sample taken for sequencing was blood. This clonotype originated in a woman aged 70-85 years in good health. The CDR3 region has the sequence CASSLIRDTEAFF. The sequenced DNA is TGTGCCAGCAGCTTAATCAGGGACACTGAAGCTTTCTTT.